Listed below are T cell receptor beta chains from one sample, sequenced in a study of blood T cell repertoires in COVID-19. Sequencing used immunoSEQ multiplex PCR; TCRdb keeps in-frame clones, though not all of them. The sample includes some 300,000 clones, about 85% of them seen just once. Sequences were obtained from peripheral blood. The receptors derive from a man younger than 35 with active or convalescent COVID-19. Both conserved end residues are part of each CDR3. Fields, in order: V gene, D gene, J gene, clone size, CDR3 protein, CDR3 DNA. D genes are given only for firm matches. Not all rows give a size; the values are once, few, many and, for expanded clones, a class.

V gene: TRBV27; D gene: TRBD2; J gene: TRBJ2-5; clone size: NA; CDR3 protein: CASRPSGGETQYF; CDR3 DNA: TGTGCCAGCAGACCTAGCGGGGGGGAGACCCAGTACTTC
V gene: TRBV20-1; D gene: TRBD2; J gene: TRBJ2-1; clone size: NA; CDR3 protein: CSASFTSGRIGEQFF; CDR3 DNA: TGCAGTGCTAGTTTCACTAGCGGGAGGATCGGTGAGCAGTTCTTC
V gene: TRBV7-2; D gene: TRBD1; J gene: TRBJ2-3; clone size: NA; CDR3 protein: CASSLVGGSTDTQYF; CDR3 DNA: TGTGCCAGCAGCTTAGTAGGGGGCAGCACAGATACGCAGTATTTT
V gene: TRBV27; D gene: TRBD2; J gene: TRBJ2-1; clone size: NA; CDR3 protein: CASRTSGSLNEQFF; CDR3 DNA: TGTGCCAGCAGAACTAGCGGGAGCCTCAATGAGCAGTTCTTC
V gene: TRBV7-2; D gene: TRBD2; J gene: TRBJ2-1; clone size: once; CDR3 protein: CASSLRAGVVSNEQFF; CDR3 DNA: TGTGCCAGCAGCTTAAGAGCGGGAGTAGTAAGTAATGAGCAGTTCTTC
V gene: TRBV15; D gene: TRBD1; J gene: TRBJ2-7; clone size: NA; CDR3 protein: CATSRDRVGEQYF; CDR3 DNA: TGTGCCACCAGCAGGGACAGGGTAGGCGAGCAGTACTTC
V gene: TRBV6-2/TRBV6-3; D gene: NA; J gene: TRBJ2-7; clone size: NA; CDR3 protein: CASSYRSYEQYF; CDR3 DNA: TGTGCCAGCAGTTACCGGAGCTACGAGCAGTACTTC
V gene: TRBV5-6; D gene: NA; J gene: TRBJ2-7; clone size: once; CDR3 protein: CASSLGSVYEQYF; CDR3 DNA: TGTGCTAGCAGCTTGGGGTCAGTCTACGAGCAGTACTTC
V gene: TRBV19; D gene: TRBD1; J gene: TRBJ2-5; clone size: NA; CDR3 protein: CASSIGQVHQETQYF; CDR3 DNA: TGTGCCAGTAGTATCGGACAGGTACACCAAGAGACCCAGTACTTC
V gene: TRBV18; D gene: TRBD1; J gene: TRBJ2-4; clone size: NA; CDR3 protein: CASSPPGQGAKNIQYF; CDR3 DNA: TGTGCCAGCTCACCGCCGGGACAGGGGGCCAAAAACATTCAGTACTTC
V gene: TRBV5-1; D gene: NA; J gene: TRBJ2-7; clone size: NA; CDR3 protein: CASSLAKRVVDEQYF; CDR3 DNA: TGCGCCAGCAGCTTGGCCAAGAGGGTAGTGGACGAGCAGTACTTC
V gene: TRBV27; D gene: NA; J gene: TRBJ2-7; clone size: NA; CDR3 protein: CASKRRQGLREQYF; CDR3 DNA: TGTGCCAGCAAAAGAAGGCAGGGATTGAGGGAGCAGTACTTC
V gene: TRBV18; D gene: NA; J gene: TRBJ2-7; clone size: NA; CDR3 protein: CASSPNSYEQYF; CDR3 DNA: TGTGCCAGCTCACCCAATTCCTACGAGCAGTACTTC
V gene: TRBV3-1/TRBV3-2; D gene: NA; J gene: TRBJ1-5; clone size: NA; CDR3 protein: CASSQGRGWNQPQHF; CDR3 DNA: TGTGCCAGCAGCCAAGGGAGGGGATGGAATCAGCCCCAGCATTTT
V gene: TRBV4-1; D gene: TRBD1; J gene: TRBJ2-1; clone size: NA; CDR3 protein: CASSPRDREQFF; CDR3 DNA: TGCGCCAGCAGCCCAAGGGACAGGGAGCAGTTCTTC
V gene: TRBV9; D gene: TRBD2; J gene: TRBJ2-1; clone size: NA; CDR3 protein: CASSKAGTSDNEQFF; CDR3 DNA: TGTGCCAGCAGCAAAGCCGGGACTAGTGACAATGAGCAGTTCTTC
V gene: TRBV6-1; D gene: NA; J gene: TRBJ2-3; clone size: NA; CDR3 protein: CASSEEGGQVGTQYF; CDR3 DNA: TGTGCCAGCAGTGAAGAGGGGGGGCAAGTTGGTACGCAGTATTTT
V gene: TRBV7-9; D gene: TRBD1; J gene: TRBJ2-5; clone size: NA; CDR3 protein: CASSLGVRGLETQYF; CDR3 DNA: TGTGCCAGCAGCTTAGGGGTCAGGGGGCTTGAGACCCAGTACTTC
V gene: TRBV11-2; D gene: NA; J gene: TRBJ2-1; clone size: NA; CDR3 protein: CASREMSSHEQFF; CDR3 DNA: TGTGCCAGCAGGGAGATGAGTAGCCATGAGCAGTTCTTC
V gene: TRBV28; D gene: NA; J gene: TRBJ1-2; clone size: NA; CDR3 protein: CASSSGSGGYTF; CDR3 DNA: TGTGCCAGCAGTTCAGGGTCCGGCGGCTACACCTTC
V gene: TRBV28; D gene: TRBD1; J gene: TRBJ1-4; clone size: NA; CDR3 protein: CASSLWGTGADEKLFF; CDR3 DNA: TGTGCCAGCAGTTTATGGGGGACAGGGGCGGATGAAAAACTGTTTTTT
V gene: TRBV6-5; D gene: NA; J gene: TRBJ1-2; clone size: NA; CDR3 protein: CASSSFTGSGGYTF; CDR3 DNA: TGTGCCAGCAGTTCCTTCACAGGGTCGGGCGGCTACACCTTC
V gene: TRBV11-2; D gene: TRBD1; J gene: TRBJ1-1; clone size: NA; CDR3 protein: CARGTDRANTEAFF; CDR3 DNA: TGTGCCAGAGGAACGGACAGGGCGAACACTGAAGCTTTCTTT
V gene: TRBV6-5; D gene: TRBD1; J gene: TRBJ1-1; clone size: NA; CDR3 protein: CASSPTGTGATEAFF; CDR3 DNA: TGTGCCAGCAGTCCCACCGGGACAGGGGCCACTGAAGCTTTCTTT
V gene: TRBV10-1; D gene: NA; J gene: TRBJ2-2; clone size: NA; CDR3 protein: CASRRDSSSGELFF; CDR3 DNA: TGCGCCAGCAGGAGGGACTCCTCCTCCGGGGAGCTGTTTTTT
V gene: TRBV9; D gene: NA; J gene: TRBJ1-2; clone size: NA; CDR3 protein: CASSVGGGVGGYTF; CDR3 DNA: TGTGCCAGCAGCGTAGGAGGAGGGGTTGGTGGCTACACCTTC
V gene: TRBV11-2; D gene: TRBD1; J gene: TRBJ1-6; clone size: once; CDR3 protein: CASSPRTGGGSPLHF; CDR3 DNA: TGTGCCAGCAGCCCTAGGACAGGCGGCGGCTCACCCCTCCACTTT
V gene: TRBV7-9; D gene: NA; J gene: TRBJ1-2; clone size: NA; CDR3 protein: CASSLLNRPYGYTF; CDR3 DNA: TGTGCCAGCAGCTTATTAAACAGGCCCTATGGCTACACCTTC
V gene: TRBV19; D gene: TRBD1; J gene: TRBJ1-1; clone size: NA; CDR3 protein: CATKWTGMNTEAFF; CDR3 DNA: TGTGCCACTAAATGGACAGGGATGAACACTGAAGCTTTCTTT
V gene: TRBV30; D gene: NA; J gene: TRBJ1-4; clone size: NA; CDR3 protein: CAWRMGGSSVNEKLFF; CDR3 DNA: TGTGCCTGGAGGATGGGGGGGAGTAGTGTTAATGAAAAACTGTTTTTT
V gene: TRBV6-5; D gene: TRBD1; J gene: TRBJ1-5; clone size: NA; CDR3 protein: CASSRTGQQPQHF; CDR3 DNA: TGTGCCAGCAGCCGGACAGGGCAACAGCCCCAGCATTTT
V gene: TRBV7-9; D gene: NA; J gene: TRBJ2-1; clone size: few; CDR3 protein: CASSPSGTSYYNEQFF; CDR3 DNA: TGTGCCAGCAGCCCCAGCGGAACCTCTTACTACAATGAGCAGTTCTTC
V gene: TRBV4-2; D gene: NA; J gene: TRBJ1-1; clone size: NA; CDR3 protein: CASSQEGQMNTEAFF; CDR3 DNA: TGTGCCAGCAGCCAAGAGGGCCAGATGAACACTGAAGCTTTCTTT
V gene: TRBV19; D gene: NA; J gene: TRBJ1-5; clone size: NA; CDR3 protein: CASEARDFSNQPQHF; CDR3 DNA: TGTGCCAGTGAGGCCCGGGACTTTAGCAATCAGCCCCAGCATTTT
V gene: TRBV6-5; D gene: TRBD2; J gene: TRBJ2-1; clone size: NA; CDR3 protein: CASSYLAGGYNEQFF; CDR3 DNA: TGTGCCAGCAGTTACCTAGCGGGAGGGTACAATGAGCAGTTCTTC
V gene: TRBV6-5; D gene: NA; J gene: TRBJ1-2; clone size: few; CDR3 protein: CASSLTETNYGYTF; CDR3 DNA: TGTGCCAGCAGTCTCACAGAAACAAACTATGGCTACACCTTC
V gene: TRBV7-2; D gene: TRBD1; J gene: TRBJ2-5; clone size: NA; CDR3 protein: CASSLGTGGLETQYF; CDR3 DNA: TGTGCCAGCAGCTTAGGGACAGGGGGCCTTGAGACCCAGTACTTC
V gene: TRBV6-6; D gene: TRBD2; J gene: TRBJ2-7; clone size: NA; CDR3 protein: CASTQDGREGYEQYF; CDR3 DNA: TGTGCCAGCACCCAGGACGGCCGGGAGGGCTACGAGCAGTACTTC
V gene: TRBV9; D gene: NA; J gene: TRBJ2-1; clone size: NA; CDR3 protein: CASSGSDYNEQFF; CDR3 DNA: TGTGCCAGCAGCGGGAGTGACTACAATGAGCAGTTCTTC
V gene: TRBV18; D gene: NA; J gene: TRBJ1-2; clone size: NA; CDR3 protein: CASSPPGPANYGYTF; CDR3 DNA: TGTGCCAGCTCACCACCGGGGCCAGCTAACTATGGCTACACCTTC
V gene: TRBV6-5; D gene: NA; J gene: TRBJ2-1; clone size: NA; CDR3 protein: CASRPGSAYNEQFF; CDR3 DNA: TGTGCCAGCAGGCCCGGGTCCGCCTACAATGAGCAGTTCTTC
V gene: TRBV4-1; D gene: NA; J gene: TRBJ2-7; clone size: few; CDR3 protein: CASSQDTGTEQYF; CDR3 DNA: TGCGCCAGCAGCCAGGATACAGGGACCGAGCAGTACTTC
V gene: TRBV6-5; D gene: NA; J gene: TRBJ1-4; clone size: NA; CDR3 protein: CASSVRRLNEKLFF; CDR3 DNA: TGTGCCAGCAGCGTCAGGCGTTTAAATGAAAAACTGTTTTTT
V gene: TRBV28; D gene: TRBD1; J gene: TRBJ2-5; clone size: NA; CDR3 protein: CASSSGTGNTETQYF; CDR3 DNA: TGTGCCAGCAGTTCCGGGACAGGGAATACAGAGACCCAGTACTTC
V gene: TRBV7-6; D gene: TRBD1; J gene: TRBJ2-7; clone size: NA; CDR3 protein: CASSLGTGGLYEQYF; CDR3 DNA: TGTGCCAGCAGCCTAGGGACAGGGGGATTGTACGAGCAGTACTTC
V gene: TRBV19; D gene: NA; J gene: TRBJ2-7; clone size: NA; CDR3 protein: CASSIKGNEQYF; CDR3 DNA: TGTGCCAGTAGTATAAAGGGGAACGAGCAGTACTTC
V gene: TRBV9; D gene: NA; J gene: TRBJ2-5; clone size: NA; CDR3 protein: CASSADFAGKETQYF; CDR3 DNA: TGTGCCAGCAGCGCCGATTTCGCGGGGAAAGAGACCCAGTACTTC
V gene: TRBV27; D gene: NA; J gene: TRBJ2-7; clone size: NA; CDR3 protein: CASSSVERTYEQYF; CDR3 DNA: TGTGCCAGCAGTTCGGTCGAGCGGACCTACGAGCAGTACTTC
V gene: TRBV2; D gene: NA; J gene: TRBJ1-3; clone size: few; CDR3 protein: CASIEKPPPAENTIYF; CDR3 DNA: TGTGCCAGCATTGAAAAGCCCCCCCCAGCGGAGAACACCATATATTTT
V gene: TRBV28; D gene: NA; J gene: TRBJ2-5; clone size: NA; CDR3 protein: CASKTGDTSQETQYF; CDR3 DNA: TGTGCCAGCAAAACCGGGGACACATCCCAAGAGACCCAGTACTTC
V gene: TRBV5-5; D gene: TRBD2; J gene: TRBJ2-5; clone size: NA; CDR3 protein: CASSSVREGETQYF; CDR3 DNA: TGTGCCAGCAGCTCCGTGAGGGAGGGGGAGACCCAGTACTTC
V gene: TRBV21-1; D gene: NA; J gene: TRBJ1-1; clone size: NA; CDR3 protein: CASSKTGNTEAFF; CDR3 DNA: TGTGCCAGCAGCAAGACAGGGAACACTGAAGCTTTCTTT